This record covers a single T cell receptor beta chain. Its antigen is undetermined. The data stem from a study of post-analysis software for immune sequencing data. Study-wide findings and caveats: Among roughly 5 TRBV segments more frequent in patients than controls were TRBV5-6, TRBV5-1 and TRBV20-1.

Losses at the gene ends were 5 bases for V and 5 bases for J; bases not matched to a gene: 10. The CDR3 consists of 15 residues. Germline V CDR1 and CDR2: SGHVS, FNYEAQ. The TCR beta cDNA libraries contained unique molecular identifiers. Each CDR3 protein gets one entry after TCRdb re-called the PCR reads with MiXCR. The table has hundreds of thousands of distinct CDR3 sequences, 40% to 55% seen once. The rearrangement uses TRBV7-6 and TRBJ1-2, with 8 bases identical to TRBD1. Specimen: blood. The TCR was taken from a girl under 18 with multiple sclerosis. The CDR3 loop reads CASSPRQGAYYGYTF. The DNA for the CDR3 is TGTGCCAGCAGCCCCCGTCAGGGGGCGTATTATGGCTACACCTTC.